This T cell receptor (beta chain) appears in the sequencing data of a study of cytomegalovirus exposure and HLA in healthy donors. Overall study results and limits: The analysis excluded some indistinguishable V segments, including TRBV6-2 and TRBV6-3.

Worth noting for this clone: No antigen is known for it.

In germline, CDR1 is SQVTM, CDR2 ANQGSEA. Trimming pared 4 bases from V and 5 bases from J, leaving 17 bases between. The length of the CDR3 is 14 residues. It was with 60 Vbeta and 13 Jbeta primers that the PCR ran. Data came from immunoSEQ multiplex PCR; TCRdb stores just in-frame clones and leaves some out. Of more than 65,000 clones listed, roughly four fifths are singletons. The chain carries TRBV29-1 and TRBJ1-2; D uncertain. The sequence was collected from a woman aged 60-75 years in good health and CMV-seropositive. Input material: PBMCs. CDR3 DNA: TGCAGCGTTGGCTTGTGGGCTCCCATGTATGGCTACACCTTC. Its translation: CSVGLWAPMYGYTF.